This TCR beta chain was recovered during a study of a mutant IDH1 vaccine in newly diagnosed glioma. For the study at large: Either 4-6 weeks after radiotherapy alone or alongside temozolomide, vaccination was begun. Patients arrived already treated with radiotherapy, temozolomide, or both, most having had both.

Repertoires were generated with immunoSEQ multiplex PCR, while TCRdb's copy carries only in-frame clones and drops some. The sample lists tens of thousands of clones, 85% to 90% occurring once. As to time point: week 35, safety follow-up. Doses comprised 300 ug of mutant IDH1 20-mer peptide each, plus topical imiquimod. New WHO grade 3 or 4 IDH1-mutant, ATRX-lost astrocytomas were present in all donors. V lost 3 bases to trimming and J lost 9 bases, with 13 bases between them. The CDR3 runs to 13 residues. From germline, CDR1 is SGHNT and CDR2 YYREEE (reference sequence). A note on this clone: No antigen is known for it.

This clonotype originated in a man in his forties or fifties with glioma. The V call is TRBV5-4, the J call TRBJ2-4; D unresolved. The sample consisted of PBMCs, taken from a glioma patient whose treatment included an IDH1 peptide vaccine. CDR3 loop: CASSSSPYGIQYF. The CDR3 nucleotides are TGTGCCAGCAGCTCCTCCCCCTATGGCATTCAGTACTTC.